Presented here are 26 T cell receptor beta chains from one specimen sequenced in a study of cytotoxic CD8 clonotypes in ibrutinib-treated CLL. TCRdb's table, derived via immunoSEQ multiplex PCR, lists solely in-frame clones and lacks some. The sample shows a few hundred thousand clones, 67% of them seen only once. The sample was PBMCs, taken after 36 months of ibrutinib treatment. The receptors were sampled from a human donor with chronic lymphocytic leukemia.

For this clone: This CDR3 is also generated by other DNA sequences in the sample. The V call is TRBV5-1, the J call TRBJ1-1, with TRBD1 as a possible D gene (5 bases). Trimming pared 0 bases from V and 1 base from J, leaving 7 bases between. In germline, CDR1 is SGHRS, CDR2 YFSETQ. The length of the CDR3 is 14 residues. CDR3 loop: CASSLAGANTEAFF. CDR3 nucleotides: TGCGCCAGCAGCTTGGCCGGGGCGAACACTGAAGCTTTCTTT.

This chain links TRBV7-3 with TRBJ1-1; 7 nucleotides align to TRBD1. This CDR3 has 16 residues. The V and J ends lost 5 bases and 3 bases, in that order; junction bases with no gene match: 12. Germline assignment: CDR1 SGHTA and CDR2 FQGTGA. The CDR3 protein is CASSPRGGGEDTEAFF. Written as DNA, the CDR3 is TGTGCCAGCAGCCCCAGGGGAGGGGGCGAAGACACTGAAGCTTTCTTT.

This rearrangement joins TRBV5-1 to TRBJ2-3; 7 nucleotides agree with TRBD2. Germline-derived CDR1 and CDR2 are SGHRS and YFSETQ. There are 20 residues in the CDR3. Losses at the gene ends were 3 bases for V and 0 bases for J; bases not matched to a gene: 19. DNA of the CDR3: TGCGCCAGCAGCTCGCTGGGGGGGATGCCGGGGAAAGGGAGCACAGATACGCAGTATTTT. This codes for CASSSLGGMPGKGSTDTQYF.

This clone was recorded a few times. The J gene is TRBJ2-5, the V gene TRBV29-1, with D possibly being TRBD1 (5 bases). The CDR3 covers 12 residues. Trimming removed 5 bases at V and 3 bases at J, with 10 bases between. Germline assignment: CDR1 SQVTM and CDR2 ANQGSEA. CDR3 DNA: TGCAGCGTTACAGGTGCCAAAGAGACCCAGTACTTC. Protein product: CSVTGAKETQYF.

J is TRBJ2-1 and V is TRBV5-1; TRBD1 might be the D (6 bases). This CDR3 is 15 amino acids long. Trimming pared 4 bases from V and 6 bases from J, leaving 17 bases between. CDR1 is SGHRS and CDR2 is YFSETQ in the germline V gene. The CDR3 reads CASSPGTSKGNEQFF. In DNA, the CDR3 is TGCGCCAGCAGCCCCGGGACATCCAAAGGCAATGAGCAGTTCTTC.

The chain combines TRBV19 with TRBJ2-1, with 7 bases fitting TRBD2. CDR3 length: 16 residues. Germline V lookup: CDR1 LNHDA, CDR2 SQIVND (reference sequence). The V gene end was trimmed by 5 bases and the J gene end by 12 bases; junction bases not matched to a gene: 19. The CDR3 nucleotides are TGTGCCAGTAGTGGCGGTCGGAGACTAGCTTACCAGGGGCAGTTCTTC. It codes for CASSGGRRLAYQGQFF.

The rearrangement uses TRBV28 and TRBJ2-5; possible D gene TRBD1, 6 bases. Germline V CDR1 and CDR2: MDHEN, SYDVKM. Trimming shortened V by 7 bases and J by 5 bases, and 11 bases separated the two germline ends. This CDR3 has 12 residues. The CDR3 sequence: CASNQGLETQYF. As DNA, the CDR3 is TGTGCCAGCAATCAGGGGCTGGAGACCCAGTACTTC.

The rearrangement links TRBV7-8 to TRBJ2-1; 10 bases are shared with TRBD1. The V gene's germline CDR1 is SGHVS and CDR2 FQNEAQ. The CDR3 covers 14 residues. The junction had 5 bases not matched to a gene; V was cut back by 4 bases and J by 8 bases. DNA of the CDR3: TGTGCCAGCAGCTGGGACAGGGGCTCAGATGAGCAGTTCTTC. It codes for CASSWDRGSDEQFF.

This clone has a single count. CDR3 protein: CASSIHPNTQPQHF. The CDR3 bases are TGTGCCAGTAGTATACACCCCAACACTCAGCCCCAGCATTTT. This rearrangement joins TRBV19 to TRBJ1-5; no clear D gene. This CDR3 spans 14 amino acids. Germline V gene lookup returns CDR1 LNHDA and CDR2 SQIVND (reference sequence). The ends were cut back, 2 bases at V and 6 bases at J, with 11 bases in the middle.

The chain is built from TRBV6-6 and TRBJ1-3, with no clear D. The germline gives CDR1 MNHNY, CDR2 SVGAGI (reference sequence). This CDR3 contains 16 residues. V was trimmed by 2 bases and J by 2 bases, leaving 13 bases between them. The CDR3 reads CASSYGPPWPGNTIYF. CDR3 bases: TGTGCCAGCAGTTACGGTCCTCCTTGGCCTGGAAACACCATATATTTT.

DNA of the CDR3: TGTGCCAGCAGCTTGGGGTCATTGGGGGTGAACATTCAGTACTTC. Encoded protein: CASSLGSLGVNIQYF. The chain has TRBV5-6 and TRBJ2-4; D might be TRBD1 or TRBD2, each matching 5 bases. The CDR3 runs to 15 residues. Per germline, CDR1 SGHDT and CDR2 YYEEEE. The ends were cut back, 0 bases at V and 7 bases at J, with 14 bases in the middle.

The V call is TRBV28, the J call TRBJ2-1; weak D call: TRBD1 (7 bases). The CDR3 covers 17 residues. The ends were cut back, 1 base at V and 3 bases at J, with 16 bases in the middle. Looked up from germline, CDR1 is MDHEN and CDR2 is SYDVKM. This chain's CDR3 is CASSLLAGQSFYNEQFF. The CDR3 nucleotides are TGTGCCAGCAGTTTATTGGCGGGACAGAGTTTCTACAATGAGCAGTTCTTC. Using reference TRBV28 and TRBJ2-1 for the parts outside the CDR3, the full variable domain is DVKVTQSSRYLVKRTGEKVFLECVQDMDHENMFWYRQDPGLGLRLIYFSYDVKMKEKGDIPEGYSVSREKKERFSLILESASTNQTSMYLCASSLLAGQSFYNEQFFGPGTRLTVL.

The rearrangement links TRBV5-6 to TRBJ1-4; a possible D gene is TRBD1 (6 bases). From germline, CDR1 is SGHDT and CDR2 YYEEEE. The V gene lost 4 bases and the J gene lost 5 bases, with 15 bases spanning the gap. This CDR3 region has 15 residues. The CDR3 spells CASSPGTGQNEKLFF. The CDR3 DNA sequence: TGTGCCAGCAGCCCTGGGACGGGACAAAATGAAAAACTGTTTTTT.

This chain connects TRBV29-1 to TRBJ2-7, with 8 bases aligning to TRBD1. CDR3 length: 11 amino acids. Germline CDR1 SQVTM, CDR2 ANQGSEA. The V gene end was trimmed by 4 bases and the J gene end by 7 bases; junction bases not matched to a gene: 3. The CDR3 DNA reads TGCAGCGTTGCACGGACAGGGGAGCAGTACTTC. This codes for CSVARTGEQYF.

The V and J genes are TRBV5-4 and TRBJ2-1; TRBD2 might be the D (6 bases). Trimming left V 1 base short and J 9 bases short, with 14 bases between. The V gene's germline CDR1 is SGHNT and CDR2 YYREEE (reference sequence). This CDR3 comprises 14 residues. CDR3 DNA: TGTGCCAGCAGCTTGCGGGGAGGTGGGGGTGAGCAGTTCTTC. Its protein is CASSLRGGGGEQFF.

The chain uses TRBV4-1 and TRBJ2-1; TRBD2 aligns across 9 bases. Germline V gene data show CDR1 as MGHRA and CDR2 as YSYEKL. J lost 1 base, V lost 0 bases, and 4 bases had no gene match. The CDR3 has 17 amino acids. CDR3 protein: CASSQDAGGQSYNEQFF. In DNA form, the CDR3 reads TGCGCCAGCAGCCAAGATGCGGGGGGGCAGTCCTACAATGAGCAGTTCTTC.

V is TRBV10-1 and J is TRBJ2-3; no clear D gene. Germline lookup yields CDR1 WNHNN and CDR2 SYGVQD (reference sequence). CDR3 length: 10 amino acids. Between the trimmed V and J ends, which lost 9 bases and 6 bases, there was a span of 7 bases. The CDR3 nucleotides read TGCGCCAGAAGAAGGGATACGCAGTATTTT. Translating gives CARRRDTQYF.

This clone was detected only once. The chain carries TRBV5-4 and TRBJ2-1, with D perhaps being TRBD1 or TRBD2 (6 bases each). V was clipped by 0 bases and J by 2 bases, with 12 bases between them. Germline V gives CDR1 SGHNT, CDR2 YYREEE (reference sequence). The CDR3 totals 16 residues. The CDR3 is CASSLAVGGPYNEQFF. DNA of the CDR3: TGTGCCAGCAGCTTGGCCGTCGGGGGCCCCTACAATGAGCAGTTCTTC.

J is TRBJ2-7 and V is TRBV5-1; tentative D call: TRBD2 (5 bases). The germline CDR1 and CDR2 sequences are SGHRS and YFSETQ. The CDR3 spans 17 residues. Trimming left V 0 bases short and J 6 bases short, with 22 bases between. The CDR3 nucleotides are TGCGCCAGCAGCTTGGGGCTAGCCTACCAGTGGGATGGCGAGCAGTACTTC. Its translation: CASSLGLAYQWDGEQYF.

This clone was picked up a small number of times. V usage is TRBV5-1 and J usage is TRBJ1-6; D ambiguous. The CDR3 contains 16 residues. CDR1 and CDR2 (germline): SGHRS, YFSETQ. V was trimmed by 0 bases and J by 6 bases, leaving 13 bases between them. The CDR3 loop is CASSLGGGTANSPLHF. DNA of the CDR3: TGCGCCAGCAGCTTGGGGGGTGGCACAGCTAATTCACCCCTCCACTTT. Drawing the rest from reference TRBV5-1 and TRBJ1-6, the complete variable domain is KAGVTQTPRYLIKTRGQQVTLSCSPISGHRSVSWYQQTPGQGLQFLFEYFSETQRNKGNFPGRFSGRQFSNSRSEMNVSTLELGDSALYLCASSLGGGTANSPLHFGNGTRLTVT.

This clone was observed a single time. The chain has TRBV11-2 and TRBJ2-1; D unclear. Germline V gene data show CDR1 as SGHAT and CDR2 as FQNNGV. This CDR3 contains 16 residues. Trimming pared 3 bases from V and 0 bases from J, leaving 12 bases between. The CDR3 sequence: CASSLNRKSSYNEQFF. CDR3 sequence (DNA): TGTGCCAGCAGCTTGAATCGGAAGAGCTCCTACAATGAGCAGTTCTTC.

On this clone: The junction departs from germline at one end; a sequencing error may be responsible. The rearrangement uses TRBV6-1 and TRBJ2-2; either TRBD1 or TRBD2 may fit D (5 bases each). This CDR3 contains 20 residues. The germline CDR1 and CDR2 sequences are MNHNS and SASEGT. The CDR3 loop reads CASSDNLWGSYGGHTGEPFF. The CDR3 DNA reads TGTGCCAGCAGTGACAATTTGTGGGGTAGTTACGGCGGACACACCGGGGAGCCGTTTTTT.

A note on this clone: The germline gene is not matched at one end of the junction; a read error may be the cause. The rearrangement joins TRBV7-6 to TRBJ1-4; 8 nucleotides match TRBD1. The germline gives CDR1 SGHVS, CDR2 FNYEAQ. The CDR3 extends over 14 amino acids. As DNA, the CDR3 is TGTGCCAGCAGCTTAGGGGCAGGGGGCCGTACGAGGGTTTTT. It is translated as CASSLGAGGRTRVF. Looking up the rest from reference TRBV7-6 and TRBJ1-4 gives the full variable domain: GAGVSQSPRYKVTKRGQDVALRCDPISGHVSLYWYRQALGQGPEFLTYFNYEAQQDKSGLPNDRFSAERPEGSISTLTIQRTEQRDSAMYRCASSLGAGGRTRVFGSGTQLSVL.

V gene TRBV11-2 combines with J gene TRBJ2-3; D is possibly TRBD1 (6 bases). The germline gives CDR1 SGHAT, CDR2 FQNNGV. V lost 1 base to trimming and J lost 3 bases, with 17 bases between them. This CDR3 region has 17 residues. CDR3 sequence reads: CASSLVFLGARTDTQYF. CDR3 nucleotides: TGTGCCAGCAGCTTAGTTTTCTTGGGGGCGCGTACAGATACGCAGTATTTT.

V usage is TRBV18 and J usage is TRBJ2-1; maybe TRBD1 (5 bases). The germline CDR1 and CDR2 sequences are KGHSH and LQKENI. Trimming took 0 bases from V and 10 from J, leaving 13 bases between them. The CDR3 spans 14 residues. The CDR3 DNA reads as TGTGCCAGCTCACCACCCCCAGGGCCAGGGGAGCAGTTCTTC. Protein: CASSPPPGPGEQFF. The variable domain in full, completed from reference TRBV18 and TRBJ2-1, reads NAGVMQNPRHLVRRRGQEARLRCSPMKGHSHVYWYRQLPEEGLKFMVYLQKENIIDESGMPKERFSAEFPKEGPSILRIQQVVRGDSAAYFCASSPPPGPGEQFFGPGTRLTVL.

This clone has just a few counts. The chain employs TRBV28 and TRBJ2-2; no definite D call. Trimming shortened V by 1 base and J by 7 bases, and 7 bases separated the two germline ends. Germline V gene lookup returns CDR1 MDHEN and CDR2 SYDVKM. This CDR3 is 13 amino acids long. In nucleotides, the CDR3 is TGTGCCAGCAGTTTATCGGGTGACGGGGAGCTGTTTTTT. Translation: CASSLSGDGELFF.